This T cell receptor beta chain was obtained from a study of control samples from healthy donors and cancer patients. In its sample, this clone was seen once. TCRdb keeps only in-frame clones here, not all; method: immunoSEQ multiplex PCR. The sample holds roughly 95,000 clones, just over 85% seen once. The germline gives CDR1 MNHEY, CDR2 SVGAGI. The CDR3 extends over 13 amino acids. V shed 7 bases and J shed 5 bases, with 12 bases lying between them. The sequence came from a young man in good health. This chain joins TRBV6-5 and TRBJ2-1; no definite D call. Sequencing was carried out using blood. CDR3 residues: CASIFGRNNEQFF. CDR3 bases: TGTGCCAGCATTTTCGGACGGAACAATGAGCAGTTCTTC.